Below, one T cell receptor (beta chain) is given with its context. The CDR3 is made up of 12 amino acids. Trimming left V 7 bases short and J 7 bases short, with 10 bases between. This specimen comes from a study of control samples from healthy donors and cancer patients. Here immunoSEQ multiplex PCR was the method, and the copy in TCRdb shows in-frame clones only, minus some. The table lists more than 35,000 clones, around four fifths of them singletons. The V call is TRBV12-3 or TRBV12-4, the J call TRBJ2-2; D not certain. The TCR comes from a woman aged 60-70 years with lung cancer. The sample taken for sequencing was PBMCs. CDR3 in amino acids: CASTLTYGELFF. In nucleotides, the CDR3 is TGTGCCAGCACCCTGACGTACGGGGAGCTGTTTTTT.